The entry that follows covers one TCR beta chain sequence. Its specificity is not known. The table came from immunoSEQ multiplex PCR; TCRdb's copy has only in-frame clones and leaves some out. The sample lists 100,000 to 120,000 clones; about four fifths were seen once. This entry comes from a study of T cell responses to AZD1222 COVID-19 vaccine. Study results and limitations: The donors showed a predominance of white British ancestry and of females, with possible underestimation of clonal diversity. Seropositive at baseline were only 5 to 7 AZD1222 recipients.

The germline V gene encodes CDR1 MNHEY and CDR2 SMNVEV (reference sequence). The length of the CDR3 is 21 residues. J lost 0 bases, V lost 3 bases, and 19 bases had no gene match. The sample here was peripheral blood, taken on day 0 of AZD1222 vaccination. This rearrangement joins TRBV27 to TRBJ2-3, with 9 bases aligning to TRBD1. The clonotype originates from an adult in good health. For the CDR3, the DNA is TGTGCCAGCAGTTTCCCCGACAGGGGGGTGTCGCGGGGTACTAGCACAGATACGCAGTATTTT. Amino acid sequence: CASSFPDRGVSRGTSTDTQYF.